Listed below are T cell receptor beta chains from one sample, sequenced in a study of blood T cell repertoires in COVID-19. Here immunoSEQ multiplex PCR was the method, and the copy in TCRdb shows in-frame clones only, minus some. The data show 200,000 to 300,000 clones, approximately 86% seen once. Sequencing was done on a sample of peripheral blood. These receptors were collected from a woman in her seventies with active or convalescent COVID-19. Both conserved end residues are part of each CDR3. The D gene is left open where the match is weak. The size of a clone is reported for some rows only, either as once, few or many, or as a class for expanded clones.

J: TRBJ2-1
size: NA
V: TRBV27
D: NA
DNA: TGTGCCAGCAGTCCTAGAAGCTCCTACAATGAGCAGTTCTTC
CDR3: CASSPRSSYNEQFF

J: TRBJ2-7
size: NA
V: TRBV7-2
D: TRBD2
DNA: TGTGCCAGCAGCAGGGCGCTAGCGGGGGGACTGGAGCAGTACTTC
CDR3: CASSRALAGGLEQYF

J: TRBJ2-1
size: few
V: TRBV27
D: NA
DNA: TGTGCCAGCAGCTCCCACGGAGCCTCCTACAATGAGCAGTTCTTC
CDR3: CASSSHGASYNEQFF

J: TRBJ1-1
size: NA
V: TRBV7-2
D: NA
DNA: TGTGCCGCAGGGTTGCTGAACACTGAAGCTTTCTTT
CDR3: CAAGLLNTEAFF

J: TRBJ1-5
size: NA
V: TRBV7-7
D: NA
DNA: TGTGCCAGCAGCTTAGGACGGGATCAGCCCCAGCATTTT
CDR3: CASSLGRDQPQHF

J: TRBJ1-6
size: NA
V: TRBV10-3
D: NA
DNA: TGTGCCATCAGCGACCTCGGGAGTCTCCAAAAGCGATCACCCCTCCACTTT
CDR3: CAISDLGSLQKRSPLHF

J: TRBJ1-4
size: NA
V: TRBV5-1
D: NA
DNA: TGCGCCAGCTCGAGGGGGATGGGCCCACAGTCTAATGAAAAACTGTTTTTT
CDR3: CASSRGMGPQSNEKLFF

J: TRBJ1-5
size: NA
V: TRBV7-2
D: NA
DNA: TGTGCCAGCAGACAGGACGCTACGTGGGGGCCCCAGCATTTT
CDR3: CASRQDATWGPQHF

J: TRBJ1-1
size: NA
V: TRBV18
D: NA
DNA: TGTGCCAGCTCAGTTACAGGTAACACTGAAGCTTTCTTT
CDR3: CASSVTGNTEAFF

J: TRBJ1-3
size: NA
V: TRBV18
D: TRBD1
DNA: TGTGCCAGCTCAACAGCTAACAGGGACAGCTCTGGAAACACCATATATTTT
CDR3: CASSTANRDSSGNTIYF

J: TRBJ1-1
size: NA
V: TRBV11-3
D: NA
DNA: TGTGCCAGCAGCCAAAAGAACACTGAAGCTTTCTTT
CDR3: CASSQKNTEAFF